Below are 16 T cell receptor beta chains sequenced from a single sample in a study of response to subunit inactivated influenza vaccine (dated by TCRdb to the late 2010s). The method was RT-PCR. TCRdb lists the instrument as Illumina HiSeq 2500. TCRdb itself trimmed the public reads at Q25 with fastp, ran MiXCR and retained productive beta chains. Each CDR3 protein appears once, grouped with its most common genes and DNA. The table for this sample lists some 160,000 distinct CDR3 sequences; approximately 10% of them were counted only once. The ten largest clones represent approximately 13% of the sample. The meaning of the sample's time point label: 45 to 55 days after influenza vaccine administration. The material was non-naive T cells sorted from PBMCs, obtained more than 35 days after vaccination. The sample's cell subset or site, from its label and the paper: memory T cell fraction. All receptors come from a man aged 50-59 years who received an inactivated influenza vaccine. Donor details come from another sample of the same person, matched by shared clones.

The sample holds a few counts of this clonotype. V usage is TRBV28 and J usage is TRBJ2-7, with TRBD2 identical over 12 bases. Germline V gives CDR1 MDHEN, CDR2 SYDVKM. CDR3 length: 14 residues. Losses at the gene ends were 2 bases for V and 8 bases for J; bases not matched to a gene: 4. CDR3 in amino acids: CASSLEGLAGQQYF. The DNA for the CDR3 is TGTGCCAGCAGTTTAGAAGGACTAGCGGGACAGCAGTACTTC.

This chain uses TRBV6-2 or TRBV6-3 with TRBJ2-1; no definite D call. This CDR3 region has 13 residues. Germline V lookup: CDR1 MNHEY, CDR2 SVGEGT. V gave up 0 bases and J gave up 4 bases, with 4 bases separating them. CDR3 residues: CASSYSGYNEQFF. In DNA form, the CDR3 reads TGTGCCAGCAGTTACTCGGGGTACAATGAGCAGTTCTTC.

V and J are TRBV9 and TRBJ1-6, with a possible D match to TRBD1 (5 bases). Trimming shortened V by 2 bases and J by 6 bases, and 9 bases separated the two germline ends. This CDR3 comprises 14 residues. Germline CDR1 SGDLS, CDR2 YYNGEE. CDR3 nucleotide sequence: TGTGCCAGCAGCGTCCAGGGATCTAATTCACCCCTCCACTTT. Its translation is CASSVQGSNSPLHF.

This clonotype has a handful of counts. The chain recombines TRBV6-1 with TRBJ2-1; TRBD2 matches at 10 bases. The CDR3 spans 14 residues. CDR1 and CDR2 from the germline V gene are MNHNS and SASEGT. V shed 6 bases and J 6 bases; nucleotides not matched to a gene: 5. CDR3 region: CASRVAGGSNEQFF. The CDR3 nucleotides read TGTGCCAGCAGAGTAGCGGGAGGAAGCAATGAGCAGTTCTTC.

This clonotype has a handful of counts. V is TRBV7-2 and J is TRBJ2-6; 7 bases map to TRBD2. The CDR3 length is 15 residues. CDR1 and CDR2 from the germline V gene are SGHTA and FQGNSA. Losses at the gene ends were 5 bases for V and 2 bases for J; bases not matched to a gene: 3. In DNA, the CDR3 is TGTGCCAGCAGCCGTGCGGGAGCTGGGGCCAACGTCCTGACTTTC. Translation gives CASSRAGAGANVLTF.

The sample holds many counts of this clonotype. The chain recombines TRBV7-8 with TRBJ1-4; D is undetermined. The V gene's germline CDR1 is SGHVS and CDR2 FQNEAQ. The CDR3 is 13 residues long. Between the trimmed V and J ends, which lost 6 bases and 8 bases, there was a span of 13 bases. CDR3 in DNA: TGTGCCAGCAGTTATGGTCTGCAAGAAAAACTGTTTTTT. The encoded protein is CASSYGLQEKLFF.

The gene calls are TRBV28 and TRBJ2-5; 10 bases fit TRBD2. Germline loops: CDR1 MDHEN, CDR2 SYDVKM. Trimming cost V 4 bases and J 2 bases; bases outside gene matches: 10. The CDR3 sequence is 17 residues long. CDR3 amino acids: CASSSGRTSGPQETQYF. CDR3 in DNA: TGTGCCAGCAGTTCAGGAAGGACTAGCGGACCTCAAGAGACCCAGTACTTC.

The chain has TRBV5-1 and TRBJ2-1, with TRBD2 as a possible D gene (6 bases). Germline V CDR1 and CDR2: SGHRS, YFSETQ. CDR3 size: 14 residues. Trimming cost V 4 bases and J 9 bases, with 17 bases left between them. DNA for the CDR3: TGCGCCAGCAGCGAAGCGGGCCCTCGGCGTGAGCAGTTCTTC. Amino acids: CASSEAGPRREQFF. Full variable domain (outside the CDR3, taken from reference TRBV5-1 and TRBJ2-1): KAGVTQTPRYLIKTRGQQVTLSCSPISGHRSVSWYQQTPGQGLQFLFEYFSETQRNKGNFPGRFSGRQFSNSRSEMNVSTLELGDSALYLCASSEAGPRREQFFGPGTRLTVL.

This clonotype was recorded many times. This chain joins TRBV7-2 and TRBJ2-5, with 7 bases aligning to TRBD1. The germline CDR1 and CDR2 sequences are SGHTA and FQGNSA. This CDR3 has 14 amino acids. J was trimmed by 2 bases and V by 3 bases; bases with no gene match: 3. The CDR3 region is CASSLNRGQETQYF. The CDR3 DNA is TGTGCCAGCAGCTTGAACAGGGGACAAGAGACCCAGTACTTC.

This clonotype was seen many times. The CDR3 nucleotides read TGTGCCAGCAGCGTAGAGGGACGGGAGACCCAGTACTTC. Amino acid sequence: CASSVEGRETQYF. The rearrangement links TRBV9 to TRBJ2-5; D might be TRBD1 or TRBD2, each matching 5 bases. Germline V gene sequence: CDR1 SGDLS, CDR2 YYNGEE. V was trimmed by 0 bases and J by 5 bases, leaving 8 bases between them. The CDR3 has 13 residues.

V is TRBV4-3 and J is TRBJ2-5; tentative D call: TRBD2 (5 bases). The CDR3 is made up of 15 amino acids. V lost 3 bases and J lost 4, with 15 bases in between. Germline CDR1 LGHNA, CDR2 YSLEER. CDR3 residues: CASSHDMGEGETQYF. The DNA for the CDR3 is TGCGCCAGCAGCCATGATATGGGTGAGGGAGAGACCCAGTACTTC.

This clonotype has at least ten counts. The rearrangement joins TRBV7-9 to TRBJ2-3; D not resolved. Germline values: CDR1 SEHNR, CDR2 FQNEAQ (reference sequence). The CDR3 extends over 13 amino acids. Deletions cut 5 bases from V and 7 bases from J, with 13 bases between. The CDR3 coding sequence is TGTGCCAGCAGCCAAGACACCGAAAATACGCAGTATTTT. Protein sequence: CASSQDTENTQYF.

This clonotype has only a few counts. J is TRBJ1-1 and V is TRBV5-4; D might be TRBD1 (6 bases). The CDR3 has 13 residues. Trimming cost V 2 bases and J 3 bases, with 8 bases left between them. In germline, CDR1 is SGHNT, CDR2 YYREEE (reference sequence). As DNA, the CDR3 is TGTGCCAGCAGCTTTCGGACAGACACTGAAGCTTTCTTT. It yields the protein CASSFRTDTEAFF. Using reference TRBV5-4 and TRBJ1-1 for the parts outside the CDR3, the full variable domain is ETGVTQSPTHLIKTRGQQVTLRCSSQSGHNTVSWYQQALGQGPQFIFQYYREEENGRGNFPPRFSGLQFPNYSSELNVNALELDDSALYLCASSFRTDTEAFFGQGTRLTVV.

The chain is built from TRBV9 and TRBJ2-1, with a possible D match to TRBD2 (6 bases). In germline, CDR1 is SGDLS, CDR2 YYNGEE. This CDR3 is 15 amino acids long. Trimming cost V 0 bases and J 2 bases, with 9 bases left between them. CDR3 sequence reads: CASSVGRGPYNEQFF. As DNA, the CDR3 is TGTGCCAGCAGCGTAGGGAGGGGCCCCTACAATGAGCAGTTCTTC.

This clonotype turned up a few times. The CDR3 sequence is CASSKDSGGEQYF. Written as DNA, the CDR3 is TGTGCCAGCAGCAAGGACTCAGGGGGCGAGCAGTACTTC. The chain employs TRBV4-2 and TRBJ2-7; 7 nucleotides align to TRBD1. The CDR3 contains 13 residues. The germline V gene has CDR1 LGHNA and CDR2 YNFKEQ. J lost 6 bases, V lost 5 bases, and 7 bases had no gene match.

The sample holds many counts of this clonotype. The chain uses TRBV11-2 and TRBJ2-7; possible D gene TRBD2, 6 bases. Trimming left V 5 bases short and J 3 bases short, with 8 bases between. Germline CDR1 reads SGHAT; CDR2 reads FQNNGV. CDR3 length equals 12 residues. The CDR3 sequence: CASSGGNYEQYF. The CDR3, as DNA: TGTGCCAGCAGCGGAGGGAACTACGAGCAGTACTTC.